Shown below are 22 T cell receptor beta chains from a single sample sequenced in a study of graft-versus-host responses after intestinal transplantation. The antigens for these receptors are not known. Data came from immunoSEQ multiplex PCR; TCRdb stores just in-frame clones and leaves some out. The sample has about 110,000 clones; more than 80% are singletons. The sample consisted of unstimulated CD4+ T cells sorted from spleen or lymph node cells, taken before transplant. The receptors here all came from a human donor who was the organ donor for an intestinal transplant.

The CDR3 reads CASSLSTGAGNTIYF. The CDR3 bases are TGCGCCAGCAGCTTGAGTACAGGGGCTGGAAACACCATATATTTT. The rearrangement links TRBV5-1 to TRBJ1-3, with 7 bases matching TRBD1. V lost 1 base, J lost 2 bases, and 3 bases stayed unmatched. This CDR3 has 15 residues. Germline V gives CDR1 SGHRS, CDR2 YFSETQ.

The chain links TRBV10-3 to TRBJ2-5, with 12 bases matching TRBD2. V was pared by 3 bases and J by 4 bases, with 6 bases of the junction left unmatched. CDR1 and CDR2 (germline): ENHRY, SYGVKD. The CDR3 has 16 residues. CDR3 loop: CAISEVPGLAGETQYF. The CDR3 DNA reads as TGTGCCATCAGTGAAGTGCCGGGACTAGCGGGAGAGACCCAGTACTTC.

As concerns this clone: At the DNA level, this CDR3 is encoded by other sequences in the same sample as well. The chain recombines TRBV5-1 with TRBJ2-1; TRBD2 aligns across 10 bases. The CDR3 covers 15 residues. J was trimmed by 4 bases and V by 3 bases; bases with no gene match: 4. The germline V gene encodes CDR1 SGHRS and CDR2 YFSETQ. This CDR3 is CASSSLAGAYNEQFF. In DNA form, the CDR3 reads TGCGCCAGCAGCTCTCTAGCGGGAGCATACAATGAGCAGTTCTTC.

The gene calls are TRBV2 and TRBJ2-5, with D tentatively TRBD2 (5 bases). The CDR3 extends over 13 amino acids. Trimming removed 8 bases at V and 2 bases at J, with 12 bases between. The germline gives CDR1 SNHLY, CDR2 FYNNEI. CDR3 in DNA: TGTGCCAGCCGGACTTTTCCTCAAGAGACCCAGTACTTC. It encodes CASRTFPQETQYF.

The J gene is TRBJ2-2, the V gene TRBV7-9; TRBD2 matches at 10 bases. Germline CDR1 SEHNR, CDR2 FQNEAQ (reference sequence). This CDR3 is 17 amino acids long. Trimming at V came to 0 bases and at J to 1 base, leaving 2 bases not matched to a gene. CDR3 sequence: CASSLARTSGNTGELFF. The CDR3 nucleotides are TGTGCCAGCAGCTTAGCGCGGACTAGCGGGAACACCGGGGAGCTGTTTTTT. Together with reference TRBV7-9 and TRBJ2-2, the CDR3 gives the full variable domain: DTGVSQNPRHKITKRGQNVTFRCDPISEHNRLYWYRQTLGQGPEFLTYFQNEAQLEKSRLLSDRFSAERPKGSFSTLEIQRTEQGDSAMYLCASSLARTSGNTGELFFGEGSRLTVL.

This chain uses TRBV4-1 with TRBJ2-1, with a weak D call TRBD2 (6 bases). Trimming left V 5 bases short and J 3 bases short, with 11 bases between. The CDR3 is made up of 14 amino acids. The V gene's germline CDR1 is MGHRA and CDR2 YSYEKL. The CDR3 loop is CASSSSGGYNEQFF. As DNA, the CDR3 is TGCGCCAGCAGCTCCTCCGGGGGCTACAATGAGCAGTTCTTC.

In nucleotides, the CDR3 is TGTGCCAGCAGCCGGACAGGGGCTCTCAATCAGCCCCAGCATTTT. This codes for CASSRTGALNQPQHF. The chain recombines TRBV6-1 with TRBJ1-5; TRBD1 matches 9 bases. The CDR3 is made up of 15 amino acids. The V gene's germline CDR1 is MNHNS and CDR2 SASEGT. V was pared by 6 bases and J by 3 bases, with 6 bases of the junction left unmatched.

This chain uses TRBV18 with TRBJ1-4, with a weak D call TRBD1 (5 bases). Trimming removed 3 bases at V and 0 bases at J, with 17 bases between. The germline V gene encodes CDR1 KGHSH and CDR2 LQKENI. This CDR3 region has 18 residues. The CDR3 DNA sequence: TGTGCCAGCTCACCCCGCCCGGGGACCCCGGCAACTAATGAAAAACTGTTTTTT. This translates into CASSPRPGTPATNEKLFF. The full variable domain, in which reference TRBV18 and TRBJ1-4 provide the parts outside the CDR3, is NAGVMQNPRHLVRRRGQEARLRCSPMKGHSHVYWYRQLPEEGLKFMVYLQKENIIDESGMPKERFSAEFPKEGPSILRIQQVVRGDSAAYFCASSPRPGTPATNEKLFFGSGTQLSVL.

The chain employs TRBV5-1 and TRBJ2-5; 10 bases are shared with TRBD2. J gave up 1 base and V 0 bases, and 6 bases lay outside the gene matches. There are 17 residues in the CDR3. From germline, CDR1 is SGHRS and CDR2 YFSETQ. CDR3 in amino acids: CASSLASGRASQETQYF. The CDR3 nucleotides read TGCGCCAGCAGCTTGGCCAGCGGGAGGGCCTCCCAAGAGACCCAGTACTTC.

The DNA for the CDR3 is TGTGCCAGCAGCTTGGAGAGACTAGCGGGAAGAGATACGCAGTATTTT. It encodes CASSLERLAGRDTQYF. This chain uses TRBV5-6 with TRBJ2-3, with 11 positions matching TRBD2. The CDR3 length is 16 residues. Germline loops: CDR1 SGHDT, CDR2 YYEEEE. V dropped 0 bases and J dropped 5; count of bases not matched to a gene: 5.

The gene calls are TRBV6-5 and TRBJ1-6; 9 bases align to TRBD1. CDR3 length: 14 residues. With 5 bases clipped from V and 7 bases from J, the junction kept 3 bases outside the gene matches. CDR1 and CDR2 from the germline V gene are MNHEY and SVGAGI. CDR3 DNA: TGTGCCAGCAGTCGACAGGGGGACAATTCACCCCTCCACTTT. This translates into CASSRQGDNSPLHF.

The rearrangement joins TRBV12-5 to TRBJ2-2; 8 nucleotides align to TRBD2. The V segment lost 4 bases and the J segment 6 bases; nucleotides outside the gene matches: 10. CDR1 is LGHNT and CDR2 is FRNRAP in the germline V gene. The CDR3 covers 16 residues. CDR3 sequence (DNA): TGTGCTAGTGGTTCACCCAGCGGGAGTCGATCCGGGGAGCTGTTTTTT. It translates to CASGSPSGSRSGELFF.

V usage is TRBV6-4 and J usage is TRBJ2-7; maybe TRBD1 (5 bases). CDR1 and CDR2 (germline): MRHNA, SNTAGT. The CDR3 is made up of 13 amino acids. V dropped 2 bases and J dropped 3 bases, with 8 bases sitting between them. The CDR3 spells CASSDRQCYEQYF. CDR3 coding DNA: TGTGCCAGCAGTGACCGACAGTGCTACGAGCAGTACTTC.

This clone was seen only once. The rearrangement links TRBV19 to TRBJ2-7, with a tentative D call TRBD2 (6 bases). Trimming removed 5 bases from V and 0 bases from J, with 11 bases in between. CDR1 LNHDA and CDR2 SQIVND come from the germline V gene (reference sequence). The CDR3 contains 14 residues. The CDR3 loop reads CASSARESSYEQYF. The CDR3 DNA sequence: TGTGCCAGTAGTGCCCGGGAGAGCTCCTACGAGCAGTACTTC. Full variable domain (outside the CDR3, taken from reference TRBV19 and TRBJ2-7): DGGITQSPKYLFRKEGQNVTLSCEQNLNHDAMYWYRQDPGQGLRLIYYSQIVNDFQKGDIAEGYSVSREKKESFPLTVTSAQKNPTAFYLCASSARESSYEQYFGPGTRLTVT.

V is TRBV18 and J is TRBJ1-2; 10 bases match TRBD1. Trimming removed 5 bases from V and 4 bases from J; junction bases left unmatched: 4. Per germline, CDR1 KGHSH and CDR2 LQKENI. The CDR3 length is 14 residues. This CDR3 is CASSEGQGGYGYTF. CDR3 sequence (DNA): TGTGCCAGCTCAGAAGGACAGGGGGGCTATGGCTACACCTTC.

The chain links TRBV4-2 to TRBJ2-1, with TRBD2 matching over 9 bases. The CDR3 extends over 16 amino acids. V was clipped by 0 bases and J by 4 bases; unmatched bases: 4. CDR1 is LGHNA, CDR2 YNFKEQ, per germline. The CDR3 loop is CASSQEGLARYNEQFF. For the CDR3, the DNA is TGTGCCAGCAGCCAAGAAGGACTAGCGAGGTACAATGAGCAGTTCTTC.

V and J are TRBV20-1 and TRBJ1-4, with D hard to call. Germline values: CDR1 DFQATT, CDR2 SNEGSKA (reference sequence). V lost 2 bases and J lost 8, with 6 bases in between. This CDR3 has 11 residues. The DNA for the CDR3 is TGCAGTGCTAGACTGGCCGAAAAACTGTTTTTT. This sequence encodes CSARLAEKLFF.

This chain links TRBV9 with TRBJ2-1; 9 positions agree with TRBD2. Germline trimming cut 7 bases from V and 0 bases from J; bases unmatched to any gene: 2. The CDR3 totals 14 residues. The germline V gene encodes CDR1 SGDLS and CDR2 YYNGEE. DNA for the CDR3: TGTGCCAGCGCTAGCGGGACCTCCTACAATGAGCAGTTCTTC. It is translated as CASASGTSYNEQFF.

The rearrangement links TRBV11-3 to TRBJ2-3; D is possibly TRBD1 or TRBD2 (6 bases each). The V end was cut by 0 bases, the J end by 5 bases, with 9 bases between. CDR1 and CDR2 (germline): SGHNT, YENEEA. The length of the CDR3 is 14 residues. Here the CDR3 DNA reads TGTGCCAGCAGCTTAGACGGGGGCGGAGATACGCAGTATTTT. Amino acids: CASSLDGGGDTQYF.

This clone was seen just once. The genes are TRBV4-1 and TRBJ2-1; 8 bases line up with TRBD2. Germline V CDR1 and CDR2: MGHRA, YSYEKL. The CDR3 is 17 residues long. With V trimmed by 2 bases and J by 1 base, 7 bases remained unmatched. The CDR3 sequence: CASSQSRAGVSYNEQFF. The CDR3 DNA sequence: TGCGCCAGCAGCCAATCCCGAGCGGGAGTATCCTACAATGAGCAGTTCTTC.

J is TRBJ2-5 and V is TRBV2, with TRBD1 matching 7 bases. Germline CDR1 and CDR2: SNHLY and FYNNEI. Trimming at V came to 10 bases and at J to 0 bases, leaving 2 bases not matched to a gene. The CDR3 runs to 12 residues. CDR3 protein: CATTGDQETQYF. CDR3 nucleotides: TGTGCCACAACAGGGGACCAAGAGACCCAGTACTTC.

This sequence joins TRBV6-5 and TRBJ1-2; 9 positions agree with TRBD1. The CDR3 totals 12 residues. CDR1 is MNHEY and CDR2 is SVGAGI in the germline V gene. V lost 5 bases, J lost 6 bases, and 1 base stayed unmatched. CDR3 residues: CASSRTGDGYTF. The CDR3 region has the DNA TGTGCCAGCAGTAGGACAGGGGATGGCTACACCTTC.